This T cell receptor (beta chain) comes out of a study of T cell repertoires in cytomegalovirus infection. Whole-study findings and limits: Ex vivo responses were dominated by HLA-C-restricted CMV-specific TCR beta clonotypes. CMV carriers with the relevant HLA were identified by cumulative public TCR beta family frequency.

TCRdb reanalysed the reads using MiXCR and keeps one entry per CDR3 protein. The sample includes roughly 190,000 distinct CDR3 sequences, approximately 9.6% of them seen just once. This clonotype was detected a few times. Antigen specificity is unknown. The J segment lost 5 bases and the V segment lost 3 bases, leaving 9 bases of the junction unmatched. The CDR3 length is 14 residues. In germline, CDR1 is GTSNPN, CDR2 SVGIG (reference sequence). This chain uses TRBV30 with TRBJ1-1, with 7 bases aligning to TRBD1. This receptor was taken from a human donor in good health (CMV status not recorded). Some clones in this sample may be carry-over from other donors' samples. Material for sequencing was PBMCs. In DNA, the CDR3 is TGTGCCTGGAGAGGCAGCAGGGGGAGGACTGAAGCTTTCTTT. Translating it yields CAWRGSRGRTEAFF.